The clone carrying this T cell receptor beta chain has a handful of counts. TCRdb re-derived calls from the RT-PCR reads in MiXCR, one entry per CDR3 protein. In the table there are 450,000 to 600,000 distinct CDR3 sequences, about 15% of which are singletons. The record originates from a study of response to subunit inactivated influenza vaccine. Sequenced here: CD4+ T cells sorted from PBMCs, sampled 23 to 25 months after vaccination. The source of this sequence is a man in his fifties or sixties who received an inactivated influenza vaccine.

The CDR3 DNA sequence: TGTGCCAGCGCCACGGGACAGCAAGAGACCCAGTACTTC. Translating gives CASATGQQETQYF. V usage is TRBV18 and J usage is TRBJ2-5; 7 positions agree with TRBD1. CDR1 and CDR2 (germline): KGHSH, LQKENI. The CDR3 length is 13 residues. V dropped 8 bases and J dropped 2; count of bases not matched to a gene: 5.